The table lists the clone carrying this TCR beta chain with a few counts. This entry comes from a study of blood T cells in healthy people across ages. This CDR3 has 13 residues. In germline, CDR1 is MNHEY, CDR2 SVGEGT. V lost 8 bases, J lost 2 bases, and 11 bases lay in between. A J-beta primer mix and a sample-barcoded 5' primer were used in a second PCR of about 6 to 12 cycles. TCRdb processed the 5' RACE reads anew with MiXCR; each CDR3 protein has one entry. Of 550,000 to 750,000 distinct CDR3 sequences listed, under 25% are singletons. Material for sequencing was blood. The chain joins TRBV6-2 or TRBV6-3 to TRBJ2-3; no clear D gene. This receptor was obtained from a man between 65 and 85 years old in good health. CDR3 bases: TGTGCCAGCGACGGACCTACCACAGATACGCAGTATTTT. Protein: CASDGPTTDTQYF.